This TCR beta chain derives from a study of T-cell reconstitution after alpha-beta-depleted transplantation in children. V was pared by 3 bases and J by 0 bases, with 15 bases between. Per the germline V gene, CDR1 is DFQATT and CDR2 is SNEGSKA (reference sequence). The CDR3 has 16 residues. The authors prepared the TCRbeta library with unique molecular identifiers. From the PCR reads, TCRdb called clonotypes with MiXCR, one entry per CDR3 protein. This table holds just over 350,000 distinct CDR3 sequences, 10% to 15% found once. This sequence was found in a human donor who donated a stem cell graft to a child with Fanconi anemia. This sequence joins TRBV20-1 and TRBJ1-5; D gene uncertain. This sample comprised PBMCs, obtained from the stem cell graft. The CDR3 protein is CSARGANWDSNQPQHF. The CDR3 DNA reads TGCAGTGCTAGGGGAGCTAACTGGGATAGCAATCAGCCCCAGCATTTT.